The 22 T cell receptor beta chains below come from one sample, sequenced in a study of monozygotic twins with inflammatory bowel disease. TCRdb re-called the 5' RACE reads, yielding one record per CDR3 amino acid sequence without DNA. Here the sample table reports 150,000 to 200,000 distinct CDR3 sequences. Material: blood. These receptors all stem from a human donor with ulcerative colitis or Crohn's disease, or a healthy co-twin of an affected twin (not recorded which).

The genes are TRBV14 and TRBJ1-1; TCRdb proposes TRBD1, but this gene call is untestable without DNA. The CDR3 contains 11 residues. Germline V gene data show CDR1 as SGHDN and CDR2 as FVKESK. The CDR3 sequence: CATSGAGNAFF.

The rearrangement uses TRBV27 and TRBJ2-7; TCRdb's assignment of TRBD2 cannot be checked, as there is no DNA. Per the germline V gene, CDR1 is MNHEY and CDR2 is SMNVEV (reference sequence). The CDR3 has 15 residues. The CDR3 sequence: CASSGIAGQSYEQYF.

The rearrangement uses TRBV29-1 and TRBJ2-7; checking the TCRdb D call of TRBD1 is not possible without DNA. Germline lookup yields CDR1 SQVTM and CDR2 ANQGSEA. The CDR3 sequence is 17 residues long. CDR3 sequence: CSVERPTTGTEIYEQYF.

The genes are TRBV2 and TRBJ1-4. The CDR3 is 14 residues long. Per germline, CDR1 SNHLY and CDR2 FYNNEI. CDR3 residues: CASSRTATNEKLFF.

The chain combines TRBV19 with TRBJ1-5; checking the TCRdb D call of TRBD1 is not possible without DNA. This CDR3 spans 14 amino acids. Germline-derived CDR1 and CDR2 are LNHDA and SQIVND (reference sequence). CDR3 protein: CASSMGGSNQPQHF.

This chain joins TRBV20-1 and TRBJ2-2; TCRdb calls TRBD2, which cannot be checked without DNA. This CDR3 region has 14 residues. From germline, CDR1 is DFQATT and CDR2 SNEGSKA (reference sequence). This CDR3 reads CSARNGLRAGELFF.

V is TRBV7-9 and J is TRBJ1-5. Germline V CDR1 and CDR2: SEHNR, FQNEAQ (reference sequence). CDR3 length: 16 amino acids. This CDR3 reads CASSLDSPGSNQPQHF. Filled out from reference TRBV7-9 and TRBJ1-5, the complete variable domain reads DTGVSQNPRHKITKRGQNVTFRCDPISEHNRLYWYRQTLGQGPEFLTYFQNEAQLEKSRLLSDRFSAERPKGSFSTLEIQRTEQGDSAMYLCASSLDSPGSNQPQHFGDGTRLSIL.

V gene TRBV7-3 combines with J gene TRBJ2-3. The V gene's germline CDR1 is SGHTA and CDR2 FQGTGA. This CDR3 comprises 14 residues. The CDR3 sequence is CASSFQASTDTQYF.

V is TRBV19 and J is TRBJ2-1. Germline CDR1 is LNHDA and CDR2 is SQIVND (reference sequence). The CDR3 is 15 amino acids. The CDR3: CASSIEESSYNEQFF.

The rearrangement joins TRBV27 to TRBJ1-6. Germline V gene sequence: CDR1 MNHEY, CDR2 SMNVEV (reference sequence). The CDR3 has 14 residues. CDR3 sequence reads: CASRFTSPNSPLHF.

The rearrangement links TRBV7-6 to TRBJ2-1; TCRdb gives TRBD1 as the D gene, but with no DNA this cannot be confirmed. CDR1 SGHVS and CDR2 FNYEAQ come from the germline V gene. This CDR3 is 17 amino acids long. CDR3 sequence reads: CASSLNRQGSSYNEQFF.

This rearrangement joins TRBV27 to TRBJ2-1; without DNA, the TCRdb call of TRBD1 cannot be checked. Germline V lookup: CDR1 MNHEY, CDR2 SMNVEV (reference sequence). The CDR3 has 15 residues. This CDR3 reads CASKGGGSSYNEQFF.

V gene TRBV28 combines with J gene TRBJ2-1; no DNA is available, so the TRBD1 call from TCRdb remains unchecked. Looked up from germline, CDR1 is MDHEN and CDR2 is SYDVKM. The CDR3 totals 15 residues. The chain's CDR3 is CASSLGTGNNNEQFF.

This chain's CDR3 is CATSKKQGVGTEAFF. The gene calls are TRBV15 and TRBJ1-1; TCRdb's D gene call, TRBD1, goes unchecked for lack of DNA. Germline V gene lookup returns CDR1 LNHNV and CDR2 YYDKDF (reference sequence). The CDR3 has 15 amino acids.

This sequence joins TRBV12-3 or TRBV12-4 and TRBJ2-3; without DNA, the TCRdb call of TRBD1 cannot be checked. This CDR3 has 14 residues. The chain's CDR3 is CASSLGQGADTQYF.

V is TRBV30 and J is TRBJ2-5; TCRdb's D call of TRBD1 is untestable without DNA. The CDR3 covers 14 residues. Germline V gene lookup returns CDR1 GTSNPN and CDR2 SVGIG (reference sequence). CDR3 sequence: CAWKQPGQQETQYF.

The V and J genes are TRBV7-9 and TRBJ2-2; as DNA is missing, the TRBD1 call by TCRdb cannot be tested. Per the germline V gene, CDR1 is SEHNR and CDR2 is FQNEAQ (reference sequence). This CDR3 has 15 residues. The CDR3 sequence is CASSPLRGSTGELFF.

The chain joins TRBV5-1 to TRBJ2-1; no DNA is available, so the TRBD2 call from TCRdb remains unchecked. This CDR3 spans 14 amino acids. Germline V gene lookup returns CDR1 SGHRS and CDR2 YFSETQ. The CDR3 here is CASSPRAGGNEQFF.

The V call is TRBV18, the J call TRBJ1-3. Germline V lookup: CDR1 KGHSH, CDR2 LQKENI. There are 16 residues in the CDR3. The CDR3 loop reads CASSQRDLRMGNTIYF.

CDR3 loop: CSAGLLQGTLQETQYF. J is TRBJ2-5 and V is TRBV20-1; the D call of TRBD1 rests on TCRdb alone, since no DNA is present to check it. The germline V gene encodes CDR1 DFQATT and CDR2 SNEGSKA (reference sequence). The CDR3 runs 16 residues.

The rearrangement joins TRBV27 to TRBJ2-1. In germline, CDR1 is MNHEY, CDR2 SMNVEV (reference sequence). The CDR3 loop spans 15 amino acids. CDR3 in amino acids: CASSLVASSYNEQFF.

CDR3 amino acids: CASCYGPGSYDEQYF. This chain uses TRBV2 with TRBJ2-7; checking the TCRdb D call of TRBD1 is not possible without DNA. The CDR3 totals 15 residues. The V gene's germline CDR1 is SNHLY and CDR2 FYNNEI. The whole variable domain, remainder taken from reference TRBV2 and TRBJ2-7, is EPEVTQTPSHQVTQMGQEVILRCVPISNHLYFYWYRQILGQKVEFLVSFYNNEISEKSEIFDDQFSVERPDGSNFTLKIRSTKLEDSAMYFCASCYGPGSYDEQYFGPGTRLTVT.